This T cell receptor beta chain was profiled in a study of blood T cell repertoires in COVID-19 (dated by TCRdb to 2020 to 2021). General notes on the study: Samples covering the acute and convalescent phases of COVID-19 were provided by collaborators in the United States, Italy and Spain. The prospective study material was composed of cDNA or gDNA derived from T cells, B-cell-depleted T cells, or PBMCs. The dataset comprised deeply sampled blood TCRbeta repertoires from subjects exposed to, actively infected with, or recovered from COVID-19. The repertoires were released in a freely available public database intended as a resource for research on the immune response to SARS-CoV-2. The samples were drawn from the first 160 participants of the ongoing ImmuneRACE study and from 1,254 subjects provided by 6 global collaborators. Nearly every sample came with metadata listing a de-identified subject ID, COVID-19 status, age in years and sex. Where available, HLA class I and class II types were taken from metadata supplied by the sample provider and were not determined by assay-based typing. The paper's findings and limits, for the study overall: The quantity of clinical and demographic metadata differed by source and by participant and was supplied without curation.

TCRbeta CDR3 regions were amplified from genomic DNA using the immunoSEQ Assay, a bias-controlled multiplex PCR. In the source study's methods: Within the assay, amplification of reference gene primers was used to estimate how many nucleated cells each sample contained. To quantify the absolute abundance of each unique TCRbeta CDR3 rearrangement, sequence reads were collapsed and filtered. Productive Simpson clonality was computed per sample as the square root of Simpson's diversity index over productive rearrangements. Held by TCRdb, this immuneACCESS table contains in-frame sequences only and omits some clones. Under half of the omission traces to an unresolved V gene where checked; the cause of the rest is unknown. V and J calls and clone size follow that table, whereas D and trimming were derived from the DNA. This sample has over 45,000 clones in its table, and around four fifths of those were observed once. Clones ranked in the top ten supply roughly 55% of the sample.

The CDR3 starts with the cysteine, ends with the phenylalanine, and has 13 residues. Left in the record is the CDR3 DNA by itself, 39 bases read in frame from the first base. CDR1 and CDR2 were assigned from the germline V gene as MNHEY and SVGAGI. V gives up 5 bases and J gives up 8 bases, and the segment between their germline ends measures 13 bases. With regard to this clone: What antigen it recognizes has not been identified. The record has no base qualities; no much larger clone is one base away.

Collaborating institutions collected whole blood in K2EDTA tubes following their own protocols. For TCRbeta analysis, collaborators shipped samples as frozen whole blood, isolated PBMCs, or DNA extracted from either of those sample types. The sequencing sample was made of peripheral blood. The chain links TRBV6-5 with TRBJ2-4, and possibly TRBD2, on 6 matching bases. The clonotype comes from a man between 65 and 80 years old with acute or convalescent COVID-19. Here the CDR3 is given as CASSPPGGDIQYF. The nucleotide sequence reads TGTGCCAGCAGTCCACCAGGAGGGGACATTCAGTACTTC.